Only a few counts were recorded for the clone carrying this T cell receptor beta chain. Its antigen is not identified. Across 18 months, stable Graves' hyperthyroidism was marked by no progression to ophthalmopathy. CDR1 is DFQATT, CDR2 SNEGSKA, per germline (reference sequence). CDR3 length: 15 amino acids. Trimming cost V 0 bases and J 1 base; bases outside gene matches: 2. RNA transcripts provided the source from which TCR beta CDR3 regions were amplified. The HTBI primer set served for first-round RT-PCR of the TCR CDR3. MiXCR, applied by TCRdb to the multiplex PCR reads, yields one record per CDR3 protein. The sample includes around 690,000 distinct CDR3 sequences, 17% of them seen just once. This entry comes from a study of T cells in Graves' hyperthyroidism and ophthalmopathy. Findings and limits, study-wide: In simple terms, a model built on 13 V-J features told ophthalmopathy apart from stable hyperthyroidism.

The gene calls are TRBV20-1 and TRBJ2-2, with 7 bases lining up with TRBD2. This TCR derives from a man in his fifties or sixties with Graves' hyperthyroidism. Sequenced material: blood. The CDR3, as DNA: TGCAGTGCTAGAGATCTAGCGGAGAACACCGGGGAGCTGTTTTTT. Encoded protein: CSARDLAENTGELFF.